This entry describes one T cell receptor (beta chain). The antigen is unknown. Germline V gives CDR1 LGHNT, CDR2 FRNRAP. This CDR3 has 17 amino acids. The germline V and J ends were trimmed by 3 bases and 7 bases, with 21 bases remaining between them. The data originate from a study of graft-versus-host responses after intestinal transplantation. Overall study results and limits: Some patients had graft-donor T cell macrochimerism, and their allografts showed high graft-versus-host to host-versus-graft clonal ratios.

Libraries were prepared by immunoSEQ multiplex PCR; TCRdb keeps only in-frame clonotypes and omits some of them. This repertoire shows about 80,000 clones, about 90% found once; its top ten account for 0.55% to 0.75%. The source is a human patient who received an intestinal transplant, so some T cells may come from the graft donor. The rearrangement joins TRBV12-5 to TRBJ2-2; perhaps D is TRBD1 or TRBD2 (5 bases each). Source: PBMCs, taken 98 days after intestinal transplantation. Here the CDR3 reads CASGFQFSGTPRGELFF. The CDR3 DNA follows: TGTGCTAGTGGTTTCCAATTCTCCGGGACCCCCCGCGGGGAGCTGTTTTTT.